Each of the 30 T cell receptor beta chains below was sequenced from the same sample in a study of shared clonotypes between healthy human individuals. The table came from immunoSEQ multiplex PCR; TCRdb's copy has only in-frame clones and leaves some out. Among millions of clones listed, 85% to 95% were seen once. Sequenced material: naive CD4+ T cells sorted from blood. Subset indicated: CD45RA+ positively selected. The receptors derive from a man aged 18 to 30 in good health.

The V and J genes are TRBV7-9 and TRBJ2-3; 11 bases agree with TRBD1. The CDR3 consists of 15 residues. Germline lookup yields CDR1 SEHNR and CDR2 FQNEAQ (reference sequence). With 3 bases clipped from V and 3 bases from J, the junction kept 2 bases outside the gene matches. The CDR3 DNA reads TGTGCCAGCAGCTTGGACAGGGGGCTTACAGATACGCAGTATTTT. Its protein is CASSLDRGLTDTQYF.

V usage is TRBV5-6 and J usage is TRBJ2-7, with D possibly being TRBD1 (6 bases). Trimming pared 2 bases from V and 4 bases from J, leaving 13 bases between. Germline V lookup: CDR1 SGHDT, CDR2 YYEEEE. This CDR3 is built from 14 residues. CDR3 nucleotides: TGTGCCAGCAGCTTTCATCAGGGGCGGTACGAGCAGTACTTC. The encoded protein is CASSFHQGRYEQYF.

The J gene is TRBJ1-1, the V gene TRBV29-1; perhaps TRBD1 as D (5 bases). The CDR3 is made up of 17 amino acids. Germline lookup yields CDR1 SQVTM and CDR2 ANQGSEA. V lost 1 base and J lost 0, with 18 bases in between. CDR3 sequence: CSVEANPRGRVNTEAFF. CDR3 in DNA: TGCAGCGTTGAAGCTAACCCCCGGGGACGGGTGAACACTGAAGCTTTCTTT.

The chain carries TRBV5-1 and TRBJ1-1, with 8 bases lining up with TRBD1. Germline values: CDR1 SGHRS, CDR2 YFSETQ. The V and J ends lost 0 bases and 0 bases, in that order; junction bases with no gene match: 4. The CDR3 consists of 16 residues. This CDR3 reads CASSLDPGGVNTEAFF. In DNA form, the CDR3 reads TGCGCCAGCAGCTTGGACCCAGGGGGCGTGAACACTGAAGCTTTCTTT.

The chain has TRBV11-1 and TRBJ1-1; the D gene is possibly TRBD1 (5 bases). This CDR3 has 13 residues. Trimming took 2 bases from V and 8 from J, leaving 12 bases between them. Germline loops: CDR1 SGHAT, CDR2 FQDESV (reference sequence). In DNA form, the CDR3 reads TGTGCCAGCAGCTTAAACCGGGGCACAGAAGCTTTCTTT. This translates into CASSLNRGTEAFF. Complete variable domain (other parts from reference TRBV11-1 and TRBJ1-1): EAEVAQSPRYKITEKSQAVAFWCDPISGHATLYWYRQILGQGPELLVQFQDESVVDDSQLPKDRFSAERLKGVDSTLKIQPAELGDSAMYLCASSLNRGTEAFFGQGTRLTVV.

This clone appeared once. The rearrangement uses TRBV18 and TRBJ2-5; no clear D. Germline values: CDR1 KGHSH, CDR2 LQKENI. The CDR3 is made up of 17 amino acids. V lost 3 bases to trimming and J lost 1 base, with 18 bases between them. CDR3 protein: CASSPQRVMVGQETQYF. The CDR3 DNA reads TGTGCCAGCTCACCTCAACGGGTTATGGTCGGCCAAGAGACCCAGTACTTC.

The chain is built from TRBV5-1 and TRBJ2-2; no firm D call. Trimming left V 6 bases short and J 0 bases short, with 9 bases between. Per the germline V gene, CDR1 is SGHRS and CDR2 is YFSETQ. The CDR3 has 14 amino acids. CDR3 nucleotides: TGCGCCAGCATGTCCGGAGCGAACACCGGGGAGCTGTTTTTT. It encodes CASMSGANTGELFF.

The chain couples TRBV5-4 to TRBJ1-1; TRBD1 matches at 10 bases. Germline CDR1 and CDR2: SGHNT and YYREEE (reference sequence). The CDR3 is made up of 14 amino acids. Trimming took 2 bases from V and 5 from J; bases not matched to a gene: 3. The CDR3 protein is CASSFDRGRTEAFF. The CDR3 bases are TGTGCCAGCAGCTTCGACAGGGGGCGTACTGAAGCTTTCTTT.

The rearrangement links TRBV29-1 to TRBJ2-3; D unresolved. CDR1 and CDR2 (germline): SQVTM, ANQGSEA. The CDR3 contains 13 residues. V was trimmed by 3 bases and J by 4 bases, leaving 11 bases between them. DNA for the CDR3: TGCAGCGTTGAGTCCCGACTTTCAGATACGCAGTATTTT. Encoded protein: CSVESRLSDTQYF.

The chain links TRBV28 to TRBJ2-1; D is perhaps TRBD1 or TRBD2 (5 bases each). The CDR3 covers 18 residues. Germline CDR1 MDHEN, CDR2 SYDVKM. Trimming pared 5 bases from V and 4 bases from J, leaving 24 bases between. CDR3: CASSTVQVRGNTYNEQFF. CDR3 DNA: TGTGCCAGCAGTACTGTACAGGTTCGAGGGAACACTTACAATGAGCAGTTCTTC.

Comments on this clone: This sample includes further DNA sequences coding for the same CDR3. This sequence joins TRBV28 and TRBJ2-5, with 13 bases fitting TRBD2. Germline CDR1 and CDR2: MDHEN and SYDVKM. Unmatched junction bases numbered 5, after V lost 2 bases and J lost 5 bases. CDR3 length equals 16 residues. CDR3 in amino acids: CASSLALAGGQETQYF. The CDR3 DNA reads as TGTGCCAGCAGTTTAGCACTAGCGGGGGGGCAGGAGACCCAGTACTTC.

Regarding this clone: In the same sample, other DNA sequences code for this CDR3. The CDR3 sequence is CASSSGQGGEQYF. Written as DNA, the CDR3 is TGTGCCAGCAGCTCGGGACAGGGTGGCGAGCAGTACTTC. The V call is TRBV11-2, the J call TRBJ2-7; TRBD1 matches at 9 bases. CDR3 length: 13 residues. CDR1 and CDR2 from the germline V gene are SGHAT and FQNNGV. Trimming removed 4 bases from V and 6 bases from J; junction bases left unmatched: 4.

This rearrangement joins TRBV2 to TRBJ1-5, with D unresolved. Trimming took 2 bases from V and 13 from J, leaving 12 bases between them. The CDR3 extends over 12 amino acids. CDR1 and CDR2 from the germline V gene are SNHLY and FYNNEI. CDR3 region: CASSENANDQHF. The CDR3 DNA sequence: TGTGCCAGCAGTGAAAACGCTAACGATCAGCATTTT.

The V gene is TRBV18, the J gene TRBJ1-6, with D unclear. V gave up 1 base and J gave up 7 bases, with 17 bases separating them. The CDR3 loop spans 17 amino acids. Germline CDR1 and CDR2: KGHSH and LQKENI. The DNA for the CDR3 is TGTGCCAGCTCACCACTGCCAGGTTCGAATATGAATTCACCCCTCCACTTT. Protein product: CASSPLPGSNMNSPLHF. Looking up the rest from reference TRBV18 and TRBJ1-6 gives the full variable domain: NAGVMQNPRHLVRRRGQEARLRCSPMKGHSHVYWYRQLPEEGLKFMVYLQKENIIDESGMPKERFSAEFPKEGPSILRIQQVVRGDSAAYFCASSPLPGSNMNSPLHFGNGTRLTVT.

The rearrangement joins TRBV5-4 to TRBJ2-7, with TRBD1 matching over 11 bases. Germline V lookup: CDR1 SGHNT, CDR2 YYREEE (reference sequence). This CDR3 is built from 14 residues. J was trimmed by 5 bases and V by 4 bases; bases with no gene match: 5. CDR3 in amino acids: CASSLGQGVDEQYF. As DNA, the CDR3 is TGTGCCAGCAGCCTGGGACAGGGGGTTGACGAGCAGTACTTC.

With regard to this clone: Within the sample, other DNA sequences also encode this same CDR3. The V call is TRBV5-6, the J call TRBJ2-1; a possible D gene is TRBD2 (5 bases). CDR1 SGHDT and CDR2 YYEEEE come from the germline V gene. The V gene lost 4 bases and the J gene lost 0 bases, with 8 bases spanning the gap. The CDR3 has 14 residues. The CDR3 DNA reads TGTGCCAGCAGCACGGGGAGCTCCTACAATGAGCAGTTCTTC. Its protein is CASSTGSSYNEQFF.

CDR3 in DNA: TGCGCCAGCAGTGAGTTGACAGCAGGAAAACTGTTTTTT. It specifies CASSELTAGKLFF. The chain employs TRBV10-1 and TRBJ1-4, with D tentatively TRBD1 (5 bases). CDR3 size: 13 residues. Germline values: CDR1 WNHNN, CDR2 SYGVQD (reference sequence). V gave up 1 base and J gave up 10 bases, with 10 bases separating them.

This clone showed up just once. The CDR3 spells CASSDPWDTGELFF. In DNA form, the CDR3 reads TGCGCCAGCAGTGACCCCTGGGACACCGGGGAGCTGTTTTTT. The chain has TRBV10-2 and TRBJ2-2, with D unresolved. V was trimmed by 3 bases and J by 3 bases, leaving 8 bases between them. The germline gives CDR1 WSHSY, CDR2 SAAADI. The CDR3 extends over 14 amino acids.

The V gene is TRBV20-1, the J gene TRBJ1-2, with D possibly matching TRBD1 (5 bases). Germline CDR1 reads DFQATT; CDR2 reads SNEGSKA (reference sequence). V dropped 5 bases and J dropped 7 bases, with 8 bases sitting between them. CDR3 length equals 10 residues. The CDR3 spells CSAGQVGYTF. The CDR3 bases are TGCAGTGCTGGACAAGTTGGCTACACCTTC.

The table lists this clone with a count of one. The chain employs TRBV5-5 and TRBJ1-5; possible D gene TRBD1, 6 bases. Deletions cut 2 bases from V and 0 bases from J, with 9 bases between. Per the germline V gene, CDR1 is SGHKS and CDR2 is YYEKEE (reference sequence). The length of the CDR3 is 15 residues. The DNA for the CDR3 is TGTGCCAGCAGCTTAGGGACAAGTAGCAATCAGCCCCAGCATTTT. This codes for CASSLGTSSNQPQHF.

This chain links TRBV28 with TRBJ1-1, with a tentative D call TRBD1 (6 bases). Germline V CDR1 and CDR2: MDHEN, SYDVKM. This CDR3 has 15 amino acids. Between the trimmed V and J ends, which lost 1 base and 3 bases, there was a span of 12 bases. CDR3 protein: CASSLLPGVDTEAFF. Here the CDR3 DNA reads TGTGCCAGCAGTTTATTGCCAGGGGTGGACACTGAAGCTTTCTTT.

The chain links TRBV5-1 to TRBJ2-6; TRBD1 or TRBD2 may be the D gene (5 bases each). With 5 bases removed from V and 3 bases from J, the gap between germline ends came to 15 bases. Germline lookup yields CDR1 SGHRS and CDR2 YFSETQ. This CDR3 contains 16 residues. The CDR3 reads CASRGVPSSGANVLTF. CDR3 nucleotide sequence: TGCGCCAGCAGGGGGGTCCCGAGTAGTGGGGCCAACGTCCTGACTTTC.

The chain uses TRBV2 and TRBJ1-5; no clear D. The germline V gene encodes CDR1 SNHLY and CDR2 FYNNEI. The CDR3 runs 13 residues. The V gene lost 8 bases and the J gene lost 4 bases, with 12 bases spanning the gap. The CDR3 here is CASDSDLNQPQHF. DNA for the CDR3: TGTGCCAGCGATTCAGACCTTAATCAGCCCCAGCATTTT.

The chain carries TRBV30 and TRBJ1-5; D perhaps matches TRBD1 (6 bases). Germline CDR1 and CDR2: GTSNPN and SVGIG (reference sequence). V lost 0 bases and J lost 2, with 11 bases in between. This CDR3 comprises 15 residues. As DNA, the CDR3 is TGTGCCTGGAGTGTCCTGGGGGCCGGCAATCAGCCCCAGCATTTT. Protein sequence: CAWSVLGAGNQPQHF.

This clone was found a few times. The V gene is TRBV7-2, the J gene TRBJ2-2, with TRBD2 matching 9 bases. With V trimmed by 4 bases and J by 6 bases, 3 bases remained unmatched. The CDR3 extends over 14 amino acids. CDR1 and CDR2 (germline): SGHTA, FQGNSA. CDR3 protein: CASSSGLAPGELFF. The CDR3 DNA is TGTGCCAGCAGCTCCGGACTAGCGCCCGGGGAGCTGTTTTTT. Combining the CDR3 with reference TRBV7-2 and TRBJ2-2 gives the whole variable domain GAGVSQSPSNKVTEKGKDVELRCDPISGHTALYWYRQSLGQGLEFLIYFQGNSAPDKSGLPSDRFSAERTGGSVSTLTIQRTQQEDSAVYLCASSSGLAPGELFFGEGSRLTVL.

V is TRBV30 and J is TRBJ2-1; D may be TRBD1 or TRBD2 (5 bases each). V lost 4 bases and J lost 2, with 15 bases in between. This CDR3 is 15 amino acids long. Germline V gene sequence: CDR1 GTSNPN, CDR2 SVGIG (reference sequence). In DNA form, the CDR3 reads TGTGCCTGGATGAGGGGTACACCGCCCTACAATGAGCAGTTCTTC. Protein: CAWMRGTPPYNEQFF.

The chain has TRBV19 and TRBJ1-1; 8 nucleotides align to TRBD1. The V and J ends lost 9 bases and 7 bases, in that order; junction bases with no gene match: 4. Per the germline V gene, CDR1 is LNHDA and CDR2 is SQIVND (reference sequence). This CDR3 comprises 11 residues. CDR3 residues: CASGTGNEAFF. The DNA of the CDR3 is TGTGCCAGCGGGACAGGCAATGAAGCTTTCTTT.

The rearrangement links TRBV4-1 to TRBJ2-7; D unclear. CDR1 is MGHRA, CDR2 YSYEKL, per germline. The CDR3 extends over 14 amino acids. V was pared by 5 bases and J by 1 base, with 12 bases between. The CDR3, as DNA: TGCGCCAGCAGCTCCTTGACGAGTTCCTACGAGCAGTACTTC. It codes for CASSSLTSSYEQYF.

CDR3: CASSRDVTDTQYF. In nucleotides, the CDR3 is TGCGCCAGCAGCCGGGACGTAACAGATACGCAGTATTTT. The rearrangement joins TRBV5-1 to TRBJ2-3; TRBD1 or TRBD2 may be the D gene (5 bases each). Germline V gene lookup returns CDR1 SGHRS and CDR2 YFSETQ. The CDR3 totals 13 residues. Trimming removed 4 bases at V and 3 bases at J, with 9 bases between.

The genes are TRBV28 and TRBJ2-6, with TRBD1 identical over 7 bases. The CDR3 loop spans 15 amino acids. Losses at the gene ends were 6 bases for V and 2 bases for J; bases not matched to a gene: 4. Germline V gene sequence: CDR1 MDHEN, CDR2 SYDVKM. CDR3 loop: CASSSGQTGANVLTF. CDR3 DNA sequence: TGTGCCAGCAGCTCGGGACAGACTGGGGCCAACGTCCTGACTTTC.